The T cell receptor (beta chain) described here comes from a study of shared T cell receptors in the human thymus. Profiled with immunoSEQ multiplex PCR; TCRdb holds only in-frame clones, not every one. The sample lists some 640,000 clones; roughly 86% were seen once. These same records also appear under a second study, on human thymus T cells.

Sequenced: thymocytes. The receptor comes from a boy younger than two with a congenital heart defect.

The CDR3 DNA follows: TGTGCCAGCAGCAGCACGACAGGGTCTGAAAAACTGTTTTTT. Its protein is CASSSTTGSEKLFF. The chain employs TRBV7-9 and TRBJ1-4, with 7 positions matching TRBD1. The CDR3 consists of 14 residues. Germline-derived CDR1 and CDR2 are SEHNR and FQNEAQ (reference sequence). J gave up 7 bases and V 5 bases, and 7 bases lay outside the gene matches.